This entry describes one T cell receptor (beta chain). This entry belongs to a study of blood T cell repertoires in COVID-19. Overall study: Samples of COVID-19 (acute and convalescent) were obtained from the United States, Italy and Spain. PBMCs, B-cell-depleted T cells, or T cells were the source of the cDNA or gDNA that made up the material.

Original analysis: Reference gene primer amplification gave nucleated cell count estimates. This table comes from immunoSEQ multiplex PCR, and its TCRdb copy is limited to in-frame clones, with some not included. That table supplies the V and J calls and clone size; D and trimming were determined from the DNA. Altogether some 400,000 clones are present, approximately 89% being singletons, with the ten largest covering just over 0.85%. Enrolled through a virtual design, the participants were between 18 and 89 years of age and came from some 25 US areas. Trimming shortened V by 7 bases and J by 8 bases, and 8 bases separated the two germline ends. The CDR3 is 10 residues long. From germline, CDR1 is LNHDA and CDR2 SQIVND (reference sequence).

The TCR originated in a woman in her 40s who had been exposed to COVID-19. The chain links TRBV19 to TRBJ1-1; TRBD1 is a possible D gene (6 bases). Sequenced input: PBMCs or T cells enriched from blood (not recorded which). The CDR3 DNA sequence: TGTGCCAGTAAACAGGGCGAAGCTTTCTTT. Translation: CASKQGEAFF. The full variable domain, in which reference TRBV19 and TRBJ1-1 provide the parts outside the CDR3, is DGGITQSPKYLFRKEGQNVTLSCEQNLNHDAMYWYRQDPGQGLRLIYYSQIVNDFQKGDIAEGYSVSREKKESFPLTVTSAQKNPTAFYLCASKQGEAFFGQGTRLTVV.